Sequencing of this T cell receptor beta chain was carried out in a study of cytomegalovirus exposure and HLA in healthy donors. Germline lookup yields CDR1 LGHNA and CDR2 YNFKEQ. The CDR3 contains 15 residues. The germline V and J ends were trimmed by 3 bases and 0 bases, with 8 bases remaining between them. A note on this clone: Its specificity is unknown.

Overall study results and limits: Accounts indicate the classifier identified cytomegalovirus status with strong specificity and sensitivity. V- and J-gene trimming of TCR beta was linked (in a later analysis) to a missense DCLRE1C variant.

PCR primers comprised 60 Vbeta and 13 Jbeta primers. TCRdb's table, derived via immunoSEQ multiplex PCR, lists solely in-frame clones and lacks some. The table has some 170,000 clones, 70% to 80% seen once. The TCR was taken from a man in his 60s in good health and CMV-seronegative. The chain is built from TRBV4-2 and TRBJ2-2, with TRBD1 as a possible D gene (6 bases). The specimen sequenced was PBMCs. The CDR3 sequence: CASSQGAANTGELFF. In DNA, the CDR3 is TGTGCCAGCAGCCAGGGGGCCGCGAACACCGGGGAGCTGTTTTTT.